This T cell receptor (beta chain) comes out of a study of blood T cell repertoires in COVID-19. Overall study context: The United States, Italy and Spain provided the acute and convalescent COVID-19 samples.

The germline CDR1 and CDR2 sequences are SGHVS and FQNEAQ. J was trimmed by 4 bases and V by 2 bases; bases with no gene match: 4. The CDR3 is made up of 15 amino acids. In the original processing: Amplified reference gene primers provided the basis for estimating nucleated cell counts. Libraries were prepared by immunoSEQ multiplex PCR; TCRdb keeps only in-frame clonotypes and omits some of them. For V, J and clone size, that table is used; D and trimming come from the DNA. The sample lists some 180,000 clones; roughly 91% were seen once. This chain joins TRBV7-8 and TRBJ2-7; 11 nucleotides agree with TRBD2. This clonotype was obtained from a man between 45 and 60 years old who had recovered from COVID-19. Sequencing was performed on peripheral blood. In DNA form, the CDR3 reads TGTGCCAGCAGCTTAACGACTAGCGGGACTTACGAGCAGTACTTC. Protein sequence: CASSLTTSGTYEQYF.